The sequence of this TCR beta chain was determined in a study of T cell repertoires in cytomegalovirus infection. The study, taken as a whole, reports: Cumulative frequency (of public TCR beta family members) identified carriers of CMV plus the relevant HLA.

This clonotype was counted many times. Its matching antigen is unknown. From the reads, TCRdb called clonotypes with MiXCR, one entry per CDR3 protein. The data hold 150,000 to 200,000 distinct CDR3 sequences, with roughly 9% observed a single time. Germline loops: CDR1 SGHTA, CDR2 FQGNSA. Trimming removed 0 bases from V and 0 bases from J, with 10 bases in between. The CDR3 consists of 16 residues. The source is a human donor in good health (CMV status not recorded). Some clones in this sample may be carry-over from other donors' samples. The chain links TRBV7-2 to TRBJ2-3; D gene unclear. Specimen: PBMCs. CDR3: CASSLAGGPSTDTQYF. The CDR3 DNA is TGTGCCAGCAGCTTAGCGGGCGGCCCCAGCACAGATACGCAGTATTTT.